The T cell receptor (beta chain) under discussion was sequenced for a study of blood T cell repertoires in COVID-19. Overall study context: Material from acute and convalescent COVID-19 was sourced from the United States, Italy and Spain. PBMCs, B-cell-depleted T cells, or T cells provided the cDNA or gDNA that made up the material.

The CDR3 covers 14 residues. V lost 2 bases to trimming and J lost 9 bases, with 14 bases between them. Germline assignment: CDR1 GTSNPN and CDR2 SVGIG (reference sequence). Original processing notes: Amplification of reference gene primers was used by the study to estimate nucleated cell counts. TCRdb keeps only in-frame clones here, not all; method: immunoSEQ multiplex PCR. For V, J and clone size, that table is used; D and trimming come from the DNA. Of about 210,000 clones in the sample, almost 85% are singletons; the top ten hold roughly 12%. The specimen was peripheral blood. The sequence was obtained from a woman aged 40 to 50 with acute or convalescent COVID-19. V and J are TRBV30 and TRBJ1-6, with a tentative D call TRBD1 (5 bases). For the CDR3, the DNA is TGTGCCTGGAGTCCAGGGCTTGATAGTTCACCCCTCCACTTT. Translation: CAWSPGLDSSPLHF. Using reference TRBV30 and TRBJ1-6 for the parts outside the CDR3, the full variable domain is SQTIHQWPATLVQPVGSPLSLECTVEGTSNPNLYWYRQAAGRGLQLLFYSVGIGQISSEVPQNLSASRPQDRQFILSSKKLLLSDSGFYLCAWSPGLDSSPLHFGNGTRLTVT.